This TCR beta chain was documented in a study of metastatic and nonmetastatic thyroid tumors. For the study at large: Comparative analysis of repertoires was undertaken across blood and tumor or nodule tissue obtained from malignant and benign thyroid patients.

With MiXCR, TCRdb called clones anew from the PCR reads. This table has some 23,000 clones, 20% appearing once. The entire patient cohort was treatment-naive prior to thyroid surgery. This clone occurred a few times. Looked up from germline, CDR1 is MNHNS and CDR2 is SASEGT. The CDR3 is made up of 15 amino acids. V dropped 3 bases and J dropped 1; count of bases not matched to a gene: 5. Material for sequencing was adjacent normal tissue. The J gene is TRBJ2-7, the V gene TRBV6-1; the match to TRBD1 covers 8 bases. The receptor's source is a female donor with papillary thyroid cancer or a benign thyroid nodule (not recorded which). Some clones in this sample may be carry-over from other donors' samples. CDR3 sequence reads: CASSDPGQESYEQYF. As DNA, the CDR3 is TGTGCCAGCAGTGATCCGGGACAGGAATCCTACGAGCAGTACTTC.